One sample yielded the 22 T cell receptor beta chains listed below, sequenced in a study of blood T cell repertoires in COVID-19 (dated by TCRdb to the early 2020s). Library creation used the immunoSEQ multiplex PCR assay. The clones in this table, taken by TCRdb from immuneACCESS, are in-frame only. Not every clone is retained; where verified, under half of the shortfall comes from an unresolved V gene, and the cause of the rest is unknown. The sample records approximately 200,000 clones, about 91% of which are singletons. Approximately 1.5% of the sample is in the top ten clones. Sequenced: peripheral blood. The receptor set was obtained from a man aged 18 to 35 with active or convalescent COVID-19.

This chain connects TRBV4-3 to TRBJ2-7, with 8 bases that match TRBD1. The germline V gene has CDR1 LGHNA and CDR2 YSLEER. The V gene end was trimmed by 0 bases and the J gene end by 2 bases; junction bases not matched to a gene: 6. CDR3 size: 16 residues. Written as DNA, the CDR3 is TGCGCCAGCAGCCAAGACCGAGGACAGGGCGCCTACGAGCAGTACTTC. It yields the protein CASSQDRGQGAYEQYF.

The chain carries TRBV5-4 and TRBJ1-2, with D possibly TRBD1 on 5 matching bases. Trimming took 4 bases from V and 8 from J, leaving 21 bases between them. Germline lookup yields CDR1 SGHNT and CDR2 YYREEE (reference sequence). The CDR3 runs 15 residues. This CDR3 is CASSPMGGRAGGYTF. CDR3 nucleotide sequence: TGTGCCAGCAGCCCCATGGGGGGGAGGGCCGGCGGCTACACCTTC.

This chain connects TRBV28 to TRBJ1-1, with D unclear. The CDR3 has 11 amino acids. Trimming left V 9 bases short and J 10 bases short, with 15 bases between. Germline lookup yields CDR1 MDHEN and CDR2 SYDVKM. The CDR3 here is CASQEFRGAFF. CDR3 DNA sequence: TGTGCCAGTCAGGAGTTTCGGGGAGCTTTCTTT.

The V call is TRBV28, the J call TRBJ1-3; no clear D gene. The V and J ends lost 2 bases and 0 bases respectively, with 14 bases between them. Germline assignment: CDR1 MDHEN and CDR2 SYDVKM. The CDR3 contains 17 residues. CDR3 loop: CASSLAPGLSSGNTIYF. The CDR3 DNA reads TGTGCCAGCAGTTTAGCCCCTGGACTGTCCTCTGGAAACACCATATATTTT.

The V and J genes are TRBV5-4 and TRBJ2-1; 7 bases are a match to TRBD2. CDR3 length: 16 amino acids. Germline V gives CDR1 SGHNT, CDR2 YYREEE (reference sequence). The V and J ends lost 3 bases and 5 bases, in that order; junction bases with no gene match: 11. Written as DNA, the CDR3 is TGTGCCAGCAGCTCAGGCGGGAGAGGGGCACACAATGAGCAGTTCTTC. It is translated as CASSSGGRGAHNEQFF.

The chain employs TRBV5-1 and TRBJ2-1; TRBD2 matches 11 bases. The germline V gene encodes CDR1 SGHRS and CDR2 YFSETQ. The CDR3 is 16 residues long. Unmatched junction bases numbered 12, after V lost 3 bases and J lost 10 bases. CDR3: CASSSIIAGGPREQFF. For the CDR3, the DNA is TGCGCCAGCAGCTCCATTATAGCGGGAGGGCCACGAGAGCAGTTCTTC.

The V gene is TRBV15, the J gene TRBJ1-2; the D is unclear. The germline gives CDR1 LNHNV, CDR2 YYDKDF (reference sequence). This CDR3 has 13 amino acids. V lost 0 bases and J lost 3, with 5 bases in between. CDR3 in DNA: TGTGCCACCAGCAGAGATATCGACTATGGCTACACCTTC. Its translation: CATSRDIDYGYTF.

The V and J genes are TRBV19 and TRBJ2-5, with 9 bases lining up with TRBD2. The CDR3 loop spans 14 amino acids. Germline V CDR1 and CDR2: LNHDA, SQIVND (reference sequence). V lost 4 bases, J lost 3 bases, and 3 bases stayed unmatched. The DNA for the CDR3 is TGTGCCAGTAGTACAATAGCGGGGGAAGAGACCCAGTACTTC. As protein: CASSTIAGEETQYF. Together with reference TRBV19 and TRBJ2-5, the CDR3 gives the full variable domain: DGGITQSPKYLFRKEGQNVTLSCEQNLNHDAMYWYRQDPGQGLRLIYYSQIVNDFQKGDIAEGYSVSREKKESFPLTVTSAQKNPTAFYLCASSTIAGEETQYFGPGTRLLVL.

V usage is TRBV6-4 and J usage is TRBJ2-1; D not certain. In germline, CDR1 is MRHNA, CDR2 SNTAGT. The CDR3 contains 12 residues. V was trimmed by 7 bases and J by 4 bases, leaving 8 bases between them. The CDR3 DNA follows: TGTGCCAGCAAAAAACGGTACAATGAGCAGTTCTTC. Its protein is CASKKRYNEQFF.

CDR3 in amino acids: CASSQGVSDTQYF. The CDR3 nucleotides are TGTGCCAGCAGCCAAGGTGTATCAGATACGCAGTATTTT. The V and J genes are TRBV3-1 (or the pseudogene TRBV3-2) and TRBJ2-3, with unresolved D. CDR1 and CDR2 from the germline V gene are LGHDT and YNNKEL (reference sequence). CDR3 length: 13 residues. Trimming shortened V by 1 base and J by 4 bases, and 6 bases separated the two germline ends.

CDR3 DNA sequence: TGTGCCAGCAGCCTTTTTGGGACTAGATTTGCCGGGGAGCTGTTTTTT. Translated, it gives CASSLFGTRFAGELFF. The genes are TRBV7-3 and TRBJ2-2; 8 nucleotides align to TRBD2. V shed 5 bases and J 6 bases; nucleotides not matched to a gene: 11. Germline-derived CDR1 and CDR2 are SGHTA and FQGTGA. The CDR3 has 16 amino acids.

The chain carries TRBV4-1 and TRBJ2-1, with TRBD2 matching 12 bases. Per germline, CDR1 MGHRA and CDR2 YSYEKL. The length of the CDR3 is 15 residues. The junction had 3 bases not matched to a gene; V was cut back by 1 base and J by 8 bases. The CDR3 loop is CASSQASGRGDEQFF. The CDR3, as DNA: TGCGCCAGCAGCCAAGCTAGCGGGAGGGGGGATGAGCAGTTCTTC.

This clone has a single count. CDR3 in DNA: TGTGCCAGCAGCTTATCGGGACAGCGAAACATTCAGTACTTC. It is translated as CASSLSGQRNIQYF. The chain links TRBV11-2 to TRBJ2-4, with 7 bases that match TRBD1. The CDR3 runs to 14 residues. The germline gives CDR1 SGHAT, CDR2 FQNNGV. V was pared by 2 bases and J by 6 bases, with 4 bases of the junction left unmatched.

The chain recombines TRBV7-9 with TRBJ2-2, with a weak D call TRBD2 (5 bases). V was clipped by 0 bases and J by 6 bases, with 8 bases between them. The CDR3 sequence is 14 residues long. Germline CDR1 is SEHNR and CDR2 is FQNEAQ (reference sequence). In DNA, the CDR3 is TGTGCCAGCAGCTTAGCGGGAGCCGCCGGGGAGCTGTTTTTT. As protein: CASSLAGAAGELFF.

The chain links TRBV5-6 to TRBJ1-2; 11 positions agree with TRBD1. The CDR3 is 15 amino acids. Trimming at V came to 2 bases and at J to 5 bases, leaving 5 bases not matched to a gene. Germline CDR1 is SGHDT and CDR2 is YYEEEE. CDR3 residues: CASSFPGTGGYGYTF. CDR3 sequence (DNA): TGTGCCAGCAGCTTCCCCGGGACAGGGGGTTATGGCTACACCTTC.

This rearrangement joins TRBV4-2 to TRBJ2-3; 7 positions match TRBD2. Trimming removed 2 bases from V and 0 bases from J; junction bases left unmatched: 5. The CDR3 covers 16 residues. Germline-derived CDR1 and CDR2 are LGHNA and YNFKEQ. The CDR3, as DNA: TGTGCCAGCAGCCAACAGTTTAGCGGGAGCACAGATACGCAGTATTTT. Its translation: CASSQQFSGSTDTQYF.

This chain uses TRBV30 with TRBJ1-1; D uncertain. CDR1 is GTSNPN and CDR2 is SVGIG in the germline V gene (reference sequence). The CDR3 is 12 amino acids. V was trimmed by 0 bases and J by 5 bases, leaving 7 bases between them. The chain's CDR3 is CAWSVFGTEAFF. CDR3 bases: TGTGCCTGGAGTGTATTCGGGACTGAAGCTTTCTTT.

The chain uses TRBV3-1 (or the pseudogene TRBV3-2) and TRBJ1-4; TRBD1 matches 7 bases. The CDR3 runs to 16 residues. V gave up 1 base and J gave up 0 bases; unmatched junction bases: 2. The V gene's germline CDR1 is LGHDT and CDR2 YNNKEL (reference sequence). CDR3 nucleotide sequence: TGTGCCAGCAGCCAAGTGGGGACAGCAACTAATGAAAAACTGTTTTTT. Translating gives CASSQVGTATNEKLFF.

CDR3 sequence: CASSQVWQREVPDTQYF. DNA of the CDR3: TGTGCCAGCAGCCAAGTGTGGCAGCGGGAGGTGCCAGATACGCAGTATTTT. This chain links TRBV4-2 with TRBJ2-3; 9 positions agree with TRBD2. This CDR3 region has 17 residues. The ends lost 1 base at V and 4 bases at J; junction bases unmatched: 9. Germline V gene data show CDR1 as LGHNA and CDR2 as YNFKEQ.

This chain joins TRBV6-5 and TRBJ2-6; D gene ambiguous. CDR3 length: 13 residues. Trimming removed 7 bases from V and 0 bases from J, with 4 bases in between. CDR1 MNHEY and CDR2 SVGAGI come from the germline V gene. The DNA of the CDR3 is TGTGCCAGCACCCTCTCTGGGGCCAACGTCCTGACTTTC. Protein: CASTLSGANVLTF.

This clone was recorded only once. The chain links TRBV3-1 (or the pseudogene TRBV3-2) to TRBJ2-5, with 7 bases matching TRBD1. Per germline, CDR1 LGHDT and CDR2 YNNKEL (reference sequence). CDR3 length equals 14 residues. V dropped 5 bases and J dropped 5; count of bases not matched to a gene: 8. CDR3 nucleotide sequence: TGTGCCAGCAGCTCCAGGACAGGCCAGGAGACCCAGTACTTC. Translated: CASSSRTGQETQYF.

This chain links TRBV3-1 (or the pseudogene TRBV3-2) with TRBJ2-4, with D maybe TRBD2 (6 bases). This CDR3 region has 16 residues. CDR1 and CDR2 from the germline V gene are LGHDT and YNNKEL (reference sequence). Trimming stripped 0 bases from V and 3 bases from J, with 12 bases between. As DNA, the CDR3 is TGTGCCAGCAGCCAAGATTTGGCGGGGCTCAAAAACATTCAGTACTTC. Translation: CASSQDLAGLKNIQYF.